This is a list of T cell receptor beta chains from one sample in a study of T cells in Graves' hyperthyroidism and ophthalmopathy. TCRdb ran MiXCR on the multiplex PCR reads and lists one entry per CDR3 protein. The sample shows hundreds of thousands of distinct CDR3 sequences, approximately 16% of them seen only once. The sequenced sample consisted of blood. The source is a woman younger than 30 with Graves' hyperthyroidism. Each CDR3 is given with its conserved first and last residue. A D gene is named only where the DNA matches it firmly. Clone size, where shown, is once, few, many, or a class for clones that have expanded.

size	V	J	D	CDR3	DNA
few	TRBV4-1	TRBJ1-6	TRBD1	CASSQVGTGGRSPLHF	TGCGCCAGCAGCCAAGTAGGGACAGGGGGCCGTTCACCCCTCCACTTT
-	TRBV30	TRBJ2-2	-	CAWSIGTNTGELFF	TGTGCCTGGAGTATCGGGACGAACACCGGGGAGCTGTTTTTT
many	TRBV29-1	TRBJ2-5	-	CSARTEEETQYF	TGCAGCGCGAGGACAGAGGAAGAGACCCAGTACTTC
-	TRBV9	TRBJ1-1	-	CASSVVGGAAFF	TGTGCCAGCAGCGTAGTAGGAGGGGCAGCTTTCTTT
-	TRBV19	TRBJ2-1	TRBD2	CASSMAGVNEQFF	TGTGCCAGTAGTATGGCGGGAGTAAATGAGCAGTTCTTC
-	TRBV6-1	TRBJ1-6	-	CACSPQGFYNSPLHF	TGTGCCTGCTCTCCGCAGGGGTTTTATAATTCACCCCTCCACTTT
many	TRBV6-2/TRBV6-3	TRBJ1-1	TRBD1	CASRDTGDTEAFF	TGTGCCAGCAGGGACACAGGGGACACTGAAGCTTTCTTT
few	TRBV6-1	TRBJ2-7	TRBD2	CASSDDASGYREQYF	TGTGCCAGCAGCGACGATGCTAGCGGCTACAGGGAGCAGTACTTC
-	TRBV20-1	TRBJ1-5	TRBD1	CSASTGTEVYSNQPQHF	TGCAGTGCTAGTACCGGGACAGAAGTTTATAGCAATCAGCCCCAGCATTTT
many	TRBV20-1	TRBJ2-7	TRBD1	CSAGPSGTGSYEQYF	TGCAGTGCTGGTCCCTCCGGGACAGGGTCCTACGAGCAGTACTTC
many	TRBV28	TRBJ2-1	-	CASSNIPPILEQFF	TGTGCCAGCAGTAACATACCCCCCATCCTCGAGCAGTTCTTC
few	TRBV19	TRBJ2-7	TRBD2	CASSIPGASGVYEQYF	TGTGCCAGTAGTATCCCCGGGGCTAGCGGGGTCTACGAGCAGTACTTC
-	TRBV6-1	TRBJ1-2	TRBD1	CASRSQGTYGYTF	TGTGCCAGCAGGTCACAGGGGACCTATGGCTACACCTTC
-	TRBV7-2	TRBJ2-7	-	CASSSGAPSSYEQYF	TGCGCCAGCAGCTCCGGAGCGCCGAGCTCCTACGAGCAGTACTTC
many	TRBV7-6	TRBJ2-7	-	CASSQDGTSFSYEQYF	TGTGCCAGCAGCCAAGATGGGACATCGTTTTCCTACGAGCAGTACTTC
-	TRBV20-1	TRBJ2-1	TRBD2	CRCDQREGSRNEQFF	TGCAGGTGTGACCAGCGGGAGGGCTCGCGGAATGAGCAGTTCTTC
many	TRBV10-1	TRBJ2-3	-	CASSVGQDTQYF	TGCGCCAGCAGTGTGGGGCAGGATACGCAGTATTTT
-	TRBV10-3	TRBJ2-1	-	CAISEVIRGTISYNEQFF	TGTGCCATCAGTGAGGTAATAAGGGGCACTATCTCCTACAATGAGCAGTTCTTC
-	TRBV7-3	TRBJ1-1	-	CASSKHSQTEAFF	TGTGCCAGCAGCAAACACAGTCAAACTGAAGCTTTCTTT
many	TRBV5-8	TRBJ1-2	-	CASSLYTYGYTF	TGTGCCAGCAGCCTCTACACCTATGGCTACACCTTC
-	TRBV7-2	TRBJ2-3	-	CASNTRGGSDTQYF	TGTGCCAGCAACACGAGGGGGGGATCCGATACGCAGTATTTT
few	TRBV19	TRBJ1-6	TRBD1	CASSRHRGQESPLHF	TGTGCCAGTAGCCGACACAGGGGGCAAGAATCACCCCTCCACTTT
many	TRBV7-9	TRBJ2-3	TRBD2	CASSFQTSDGDTQYF	TGTGCCAGCAGCTTCCAGACTAGCGATGGGGATACGCAGTATTTT
many	TRBV15	TRBJ2-5	-	CATSRAEGTKTQYF	TGTGCCACCAGCAGAGCCGAGGGCACGAAGACCCAGTACTTC
-	TRBV5-6	TRBJ1-2	-	CASSLRPGLYGYTF	TGTGCCAGCAGCTTAAGGCCCGGCCTCTATGGCTACACCTTC
many	TRBV18	TRBJ2-1	TRBD1	CASSPPDRLGNEQFF	TGTGCCAGCTCACCACCGGACAGGCTGGGGAATGAGCAGTTCTTC
many	TRBV20-1	TRBJ2-1	-	CSAGPLETPLNEQFF	TGCAGTGCTGGGCCCTTAGAAACACCCCTCAATGAGCAGTTCTTC
few	TRBV7-2	TRBJ2-7	-	CASSSDLIKQYF	TGTGCCAGCAGCTCGGACCTTATAAAGCAGTACTTC
few	TRBV29-1	TRBJ2-1	TRBD1	CSAVRQGGQFF	TGCAGCGCCGTTCGACAGGGGGGGCAGTTCTTC
few	TRBV7-9	TRBJ1-3	TRBD1	CASSSYQGAGNTIYF	TGTGCCAGCAGCTCCTATCAGGGGGCTGGAAACACCATATATTTT
-	TRBV2	TRBJ2-3	-	CASSEAVLAPDTQYF	TGTGCCAGCAGTGAAGCAGTACTAGCCCCAGATACGCAGTATTTT
-	TRBV3-1	TRBJ2-4	TRBD2	CASSPPGGGRKNIQYF	TGTGCCAGCAGCCCCCCGGGGGGCGGGAGGAAGAACATTCAGTACTTC
-	TRBV6-2/TRBV6-3	TRBJ1-5	TRBD1	CASRLTGESQPQHF	TGTGCCAGCAGACTGACAGGGGAGAGCCAGCCCCAGCATTTT
many	TRBV20-1	TRBJ2-7	-	CSARGHGNTYEQYF	TGCAGTGCTAGAGGCCACGGGAATACCTACGAGCAGTACTTC
many	TRBV5-1	TRBJ2-7	TRBD2	CASSLGSSGRNTYEQYF	TGCGCCAGCAGCTTGGGGTCTAGCGGGAGGAACACCTACGAGCAGTACTTC
-	TRBV5-1	TRBJ2-5	TRBD2	CASSFGTSGGAETQYF	TGCGCCAGCAGCTTTGGGACTAGCGGGGGAGCAGAGACCCAGTACTTC
few	TRBV9	TRBJ2-5	TRBD2	CASSVTTREAGETQYF	TGTGCCAGCAGCGTAACCACGCGGGAGGCGGGAGAGACCCAGTACTTC
many	TRBV6-2/TRBV6-3	TRBJ2-1	-	CASTQGDHSYNEQFF	TGTGCCAGCACCCAAGGGGACCACTCCTACAATGAGCAGTTCTTC
many	TRBV20-1	TRBJ2-7	TRBD2	CSARDLTGLAGFYEQYF	TGCAGTGCTAGAGATCTTACCGGACTAGCGGGATTTTACGAGCAGTACTTC
many	TRBV2	TRBJ2-7	-	CASSENRVEQYF	TGTGCCAGCAGTGAGAATAGGGTCGAGCAGTACTTC
-	TRBV5-1	TRBJ2-3	TRBD2	CASSLVPAGGTDTQYF	TGCGCCAGCAGCTTGGTACCAGCGGGAGGCACAGATACGCAGTATTTT
-	TRBV12-3/TRBV12-4	TRBJ2-5	TRBD2	CASSLFSSGVETQYF	TGTGCCAGCAGTTTGTTCTCTAGCGGGGTGGAGACCCAGTACTTC
many	TRBV27	TRBJ2-3	-	CASRKQGRTVDTQYF	TGTGCCAGCAGGAAACAGGGTCGGACTGTAGATACGCAGTATTTT
-	TRBV3-1	TRBJ1-2	-	CASSQDVGGRGNYGYTF	TGTGCCAGCAGCCAAGATGTGGGTGGTAGGGGCAACTATGGCTACACCTTC
many	TRBV28	TRBJ2-1	-	CASQRGGGSYNEQFF	TGTGCCAGCCAAAGAGGAGGGGGCTCCTACAATGAGCAGTTCTTC
many	TRBV7-9	TRBJ1-5	TRBD1	CASSLDRGEDSNQPQHF	TGTGCCAGCAGCTTGGACAGGGGGGAGGATAGCAATCAGCCCCAGCATTTT
-	TRBV4-2	TRBJ2-5	-	CASSQDQNAQETQYF	TGTGCCAGCAGCCAAGACCAGAACGCACAAGAGACCCAGTACTTC
many	TRBV20-1	TRBJ1-1	-	CSARAQVGTEAFF	TGCAGTGCTAGAGCCCAGGTGGGCACTGAAGCTTTCTTT
-	TRBV5-1	TRBJ2-7	TRBD2	CASSLETLAVGNYEQYF	TGCGCCAGCAGCTTGGAGACACTAGCGGTGGGGAACTACGAGCAGTACTTC
-	TRBV6-6	TRBJ2-3	TRBD2	CASSYSGGTVTDTQYF	TGTGCCAGCAGTTACTCGGGGGGGACGGTCACAGATACGCAGTATTTT
few	TRBV28	TRBJ2-4	TRBD2	CASTGRNIQYF	TGTGCCAGCACCGGGAGGAACATTCAGTACTTC
many	TRBV9	TRBJ2-5	TRBD2	CASSVSSGSIETQYF	TGTGCCAGCAGCGTCAGCAGCGGGAGCATTGAGACCCAGTACTTC
many	TRBV5-1	TRBJ1-1	-	CASSLGQGYSEAFF	TGCGCCAGCAGCTTGGGGCAGGGTTACTCTGAAGCTTTCTTT
few	TRBV20-1	TRBJ1-5	TRBD1	CSASSDRRGPQHF	TGCAGTGCTAGCTCGGACAGGAGGGGGCCCCAGCATTTT
many	TRBV5-8	TRBJ1-1	-	CASSRTGTPEAFF	TGTGCCAGCAGCCGGACGGGTACGCCTGAAGCTTTCTTT